Below are 10 T cell receptor beta chains sequenced from a single sample in a study of blood T cells in healthy people across ages. Combining a sample-barcoded 5' primer with a J-beta primer mix, a second PCR ran for roughly 6 to 12 cycles. One entry per CDR3 protein, called by TCRdb with MiXCR from the 5' RACE reads. The table has fewer than 2 million distinct CDR3 sequences, roughly two fifths seen once; the top ten hold approximately 22%. The specimen sequenced was blood. These TCRs come from a human donor in good health.

The chain combines TRBV29-1 with TRBJ1-1, with D unclear. CDR1 is SQVTM and CDR2 is ANQGSEA in the germline V gene. Deletions cut 2 bases from V and 0 bases from J, with 7 bases between. This CDR3 contains 13 residues. CDR3 residues: CSVEKPLNTEAFF. CDR3 DNA: TGCAGCGTTGAAAAGCCCTTGAACACTGAAGCTTTCTTT.

This clonotype was observed a single time. V gene TRBV12-3 or TRBV12-4 combines with J gene TRBJ1-1; 8 nucleotides align to TRBD1. The CDR3 sequence is 15 residues long. The V and J ends lost 5 bases and 0 bases, in that order; junction bases with no gene match: 5. The CDR3 region has the DNA TGTGCCAGCAGTATGAGGGGACAGGTGAACACTGAAGCTTTCTTT. Protein sequence: CASSMRGQVNTEAFF.

The chain couples TRBV29-1 to TRBJ2-5; D remains unclear. V lost 3 bases to trimming and J lost 5 bases, with 10 bases between them. CDR1 and CDR2 (germline): SQVTM, ANQGSEA. CDR3 length: 12 residues. The CDR3 bases are TGCAGCGTTGAGGTATTGGTCGAGACCCAGTACTTC. It specifies CSVEVLVETQYF.

This chain connects TRBV19 to TRBJ2-1; 7 nucleotides match TRBD1. The CDR3 runs to 14 residues. Germline V gene data show CDR1 as LNHDA and CDR2 as SQIVND (reference sequence). Trimming took 6 bases from V and 6 from J; bases not matched to a gene: 8. DNA of the CDR3: TGTGCCAGTAGCAGAGGGTCAGGGGGCAATGAGCAGTTCTTC. This encodes CASSRGSGGNEQFF.

The rearrangement joins TRBV9 to TRBJ1-5, with 7 bases lining up with TRBD1. The CDR3 is made up of 14 amino acids. Germline CDR1 and CDR2: SGDLS and YYNGEE. V was pared by 3 bases and J by 5 bases, with 5 bases of the junction left unmatched. In nucleotides, the CDR3 is TGTGCCAGCAGCGCCGGGACAGAAGATCAGCCCCAGCATTTT. Translation: CASSAGTEDQPQHF.

This clonotype was picked up a small number of times. The chain is built from TRBV4-2 and TRBJ2-1; D not resolved. CDR1 and CDR2 from the germline V gene are LGHNA and YNFKEQ. The CDR3 extends over 13 amino acids. V was cut by 0 bases and J by 6 bases, with 6 bases left in between. In nucleotides, the CDR3 is TGTGCCAGCAGCCAAGAGAATAGCAATGAGCAGTTCTTC. Its protein product is CASSQENSNEQFF.

The rearrangement uses TRBV6-2 or TRBV6-3 and TRBJ2-3; D may match TRBD1 or TRBD2 (5 bases each). This CDR3 has 17 amino acids. Germline V gene sequence: CDR1 MNHEY, CDR2 SVGEGT. V was clipped by 5 bases and J by 0 bases, with 18 bases between them. The CDR3 nucleotides are TGTGCCAGCAGTCACGGGACCCTTATAGATAGCACAGATACGCAGTATTTT. Translating it yields CASSHGTLIDSTDTQYF.

The chain recombines TRBV7-8 with TRBJ1-5; D gene ambiguous. Trimming removed 4 bases at V and 7 bases at J, with 23 bases between. The germline V gene encodes CDR1 SGHVS and CDR2 FQNEAQ. The CDR3 has 17 residues. The CDR3, as DNA: TGTGCCAGCAGCTCACCTCGGGGAGGAGGTAGAGAACAGCCCCAGCATTTT. Translating gives CASSSPRGGGREQPQHF.

This clonotype was detected only a few times. V and J are TRBV21-1 and TRBJ2-5; TRBD1 is the table's D call and was not checked against the DNA. TRBV21-1 is labeled a pseudogene. CDR3 size: 15 residues. CDR3 region: CASSAIRGAEETQYF. The CDR3 DNA reads as TGTGCCAGCAGCGCCATTAGAGGGGCGGAAGAGACCCAGTACTTC.

The V call is TRBV12-3 or TRBV12-4, the J call TRBJ2-5, with no clear D. V lost 1 base and J 6 bases, leaving 9 bases between the germline ends. The CDR3 runs 13 residues. Written as DNA, the CDR3 is TGTGCCAGCAGTTTAGATGCACATCAGACCCAGTACTTC. Amino acid sequence: CASSLDAHQTQYF.